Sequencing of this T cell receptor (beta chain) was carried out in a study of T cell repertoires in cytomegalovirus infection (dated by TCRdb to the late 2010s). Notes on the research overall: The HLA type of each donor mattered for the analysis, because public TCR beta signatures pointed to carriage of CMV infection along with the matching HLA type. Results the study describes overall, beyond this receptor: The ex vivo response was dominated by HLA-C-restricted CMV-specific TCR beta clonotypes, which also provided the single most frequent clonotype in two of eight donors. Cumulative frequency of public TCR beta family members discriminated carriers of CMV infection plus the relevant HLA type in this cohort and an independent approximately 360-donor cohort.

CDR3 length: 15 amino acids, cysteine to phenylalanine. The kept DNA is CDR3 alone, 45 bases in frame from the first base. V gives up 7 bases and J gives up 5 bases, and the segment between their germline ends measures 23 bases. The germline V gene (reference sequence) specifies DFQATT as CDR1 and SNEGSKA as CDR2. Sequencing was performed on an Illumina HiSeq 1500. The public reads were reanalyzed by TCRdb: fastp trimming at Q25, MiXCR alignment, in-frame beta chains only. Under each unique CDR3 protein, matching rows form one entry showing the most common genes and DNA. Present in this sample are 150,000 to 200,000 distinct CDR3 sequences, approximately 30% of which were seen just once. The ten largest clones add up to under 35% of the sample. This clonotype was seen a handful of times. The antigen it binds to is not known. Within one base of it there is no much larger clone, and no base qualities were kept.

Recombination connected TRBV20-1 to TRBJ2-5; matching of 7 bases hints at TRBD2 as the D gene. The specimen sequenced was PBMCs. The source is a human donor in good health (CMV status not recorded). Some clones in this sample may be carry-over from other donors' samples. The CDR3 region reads CSVPGAGAFRETQYF. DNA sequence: TGCAGTGTCCCTGGGGCGGGGGCTTTTCGGGAGACCCAGTACTTC.